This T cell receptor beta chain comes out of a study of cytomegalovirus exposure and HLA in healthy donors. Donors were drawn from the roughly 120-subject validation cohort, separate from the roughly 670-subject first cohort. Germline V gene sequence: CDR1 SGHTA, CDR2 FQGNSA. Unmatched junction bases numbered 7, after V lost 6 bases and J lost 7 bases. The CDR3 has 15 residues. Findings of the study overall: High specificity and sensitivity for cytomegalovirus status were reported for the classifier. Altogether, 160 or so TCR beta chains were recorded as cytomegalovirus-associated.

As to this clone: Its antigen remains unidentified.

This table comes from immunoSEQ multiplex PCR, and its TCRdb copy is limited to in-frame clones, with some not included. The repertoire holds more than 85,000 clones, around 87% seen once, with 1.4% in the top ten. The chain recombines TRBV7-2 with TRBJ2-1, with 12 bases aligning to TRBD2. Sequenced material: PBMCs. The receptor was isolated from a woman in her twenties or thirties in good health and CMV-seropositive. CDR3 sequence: CASSLTGLAGNEQFF. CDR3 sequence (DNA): TGTGCCAGCAGTCTTACGGGACTAGCGGGTAATGAGCAGTTCTTC.